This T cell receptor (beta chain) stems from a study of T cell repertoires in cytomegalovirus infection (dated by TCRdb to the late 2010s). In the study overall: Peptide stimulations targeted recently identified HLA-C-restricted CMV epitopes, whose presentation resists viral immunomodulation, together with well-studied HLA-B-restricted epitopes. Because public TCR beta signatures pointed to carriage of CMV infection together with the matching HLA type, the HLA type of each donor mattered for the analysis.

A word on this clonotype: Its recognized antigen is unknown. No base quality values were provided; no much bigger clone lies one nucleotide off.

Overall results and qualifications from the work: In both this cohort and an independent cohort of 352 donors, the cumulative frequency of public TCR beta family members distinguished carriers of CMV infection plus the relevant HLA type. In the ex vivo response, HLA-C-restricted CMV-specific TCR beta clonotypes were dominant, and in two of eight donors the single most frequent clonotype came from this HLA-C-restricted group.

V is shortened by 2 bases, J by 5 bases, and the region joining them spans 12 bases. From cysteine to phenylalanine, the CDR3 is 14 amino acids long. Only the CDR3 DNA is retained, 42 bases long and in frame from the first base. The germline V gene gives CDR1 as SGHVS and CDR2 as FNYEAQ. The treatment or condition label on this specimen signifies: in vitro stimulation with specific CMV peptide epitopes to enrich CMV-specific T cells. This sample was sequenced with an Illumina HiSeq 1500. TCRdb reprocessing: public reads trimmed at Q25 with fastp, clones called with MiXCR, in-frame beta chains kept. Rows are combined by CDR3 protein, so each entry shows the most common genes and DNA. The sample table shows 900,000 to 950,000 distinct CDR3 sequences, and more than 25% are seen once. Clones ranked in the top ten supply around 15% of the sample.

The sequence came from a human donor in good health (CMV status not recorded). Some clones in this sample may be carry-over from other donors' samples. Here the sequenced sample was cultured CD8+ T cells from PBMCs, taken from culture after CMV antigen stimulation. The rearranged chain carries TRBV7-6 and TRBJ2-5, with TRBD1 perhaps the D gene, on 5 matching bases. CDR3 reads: CASSLPLGLETQYF. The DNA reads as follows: TGTGCCAGCAGCTTACCCTTGGGGCTGGAGACCCAGTACTTC.